This paragraph covers one T cell receptor beta chain sequence. As yet, its antigen is unknown. The data originate from a study of molecular identifiers for immune sequencing clone quantification. Study-level background: Four of five RNA aliquots from approximately 20,000 or 100,000 naive CD8 T cells were sequenced.

Findings and limits, study-wide: Spiked Jurkat TCR RNA from one cell was reportedly detectable among around 960,000 naive cells. Clones with over 20 RNA copies captured over 97% of effector molecules but under 1% of naive ones.

TCRdb re-analysed the PCR reads in MiXCR, keeping a single row per CDR3 protein. Of about 640,000 distinct CDR3 sequences listed, less than 20% are singletons. Specimen: naive CD8+ T cells from blood, with Jurkat cell RNA spiked in. Subset reported: FACS-sorted CD8+CD4-CCR7+CD45RA+ naive T cells. The source of this sequence is a human donor in good health. Some libraries in this study had Jurkat cell RNA spiked in.

CDR3 in amino acids: CAPRRRDRGILDTQYF. CDR3 sequence (DNA): TGTGCCCCAAGACGCCGGGACAGGGGGATATTAGATACGCAGTATTTT. The chain has TRBV10-3 and TRBJ2-3, with TRBD1 matching over 11 bases. J gave up 5 bases and V 11 bases, and 15 bases lay outside the gene matches. In germline, CDR1 is ENHRY, CDR2 SYGVKD. The CDR3 sequence is 16 residues long.